This is a list of T cell receptor beta chains from one sample in a study of radiotherapy plus CTLA-4 blockade in lung cancer. Data came from immunoSEQ multiplex PCR; TCRdb stores just in-frame clones and leaves some out. This sample yields 85,000 to 90,000 clones, of which 70% to 90% are seen a single time; about a sixth belongs to the top ten. The sequenced sample was peripheral blood, obtained from a patient treated with radiotherapy plus ipilimumab. The receptors originated from a human donor with non-small cell lung cancer that progressed on radiotherapy plus ipilimumab. CDR3s leave out the opening cysteine and the closing phenylalanine or tryptophan.

j_gene: TRBJ1-3; v_gene: TRBV7-6; CDR3aa: ASSSRYSSGNTIY
j_gene: TRBJ2-7; v_gene: TRBV6-1; CDR3aa: ASSERGGLSYEQY
j_gene: TRBJ1-3; v_gene: TRBV5-1; CDR3aa: ASSLQGANGGNTIY
j_gene: TRBJ2-7; v_gene: TRBV30; CDR3aa: AWSARASRQY
j_gene: TRBJ1-2; v_gene: TRBV6-1; CDR3aa: ASSEIVGGLYGYT
j_gene: TRBJ2-7; v_gene: TRBV7-9; CDR3aa: ASGALGHSSYEQY
j_gene: TRBJ1-1; v_gene: TRBV14; CDR3aa: ASSEHDGGTEAF
j_gene: TRBJ2-7; v_gene: TRBV4-2; CDR3aa: ASSQVGGGGNYEQY
j_gene: TRBJ2-1; v_gene: TRBV10-3; CDR3aa: AISESAGAEGEQF
j_gene: TRBJ2-3; v_gene: TRBV5-4; CDR3aa: ASSSKTGLDTQY
j_gene: TRBJ2-7; v_gene: TRBV27; CDR3aa: ASSLSGVYEQY
j_gene: TRBJ2-3; v_gene: TRBV6-5; CDR3aa: ASRQGTDTQY
j_gene: TRBJ1-6; v_gene: TRBV7-9; CDR3aa: ASSLYDSYNSPLH
j_gene: TRBJ1-6; v_gene: TRBV5-1; CDR3aa: ASSLVGTDNSPLH
j_gene: TRBJ2-5; v_gene: TRBV7-3; CDR3aa: ASSSAGGPQETQY
j_gene: TRBJ2-3; v_gene: TRBV9; CDR3aa: ASSVAWRSTDTQY
j_gene: TRBJ2-1; v_gene: TRBV7-8; CDR3aa: ASSLALTGGKDEQF
j_gene: TRBJ2-2; v_gene: TRBV7-3; CDR3aa: ASSPGQGKIGELF
j_gene: TRBJ1-6; v_gene: TRBV7-2; CDR3aa: ASRTYSGNSPLH
j_gene: TRBJ1-4; v_gene: TRBV4-2; CDR3aa: ASSQDGGAQSEKLF
j_gene: TRBJ2-1; v_gene: TRBV7-2; CDR3aa: ASSLDKSSYNEQF
j_gene: TRBJ2-2; v_gene: TRBV25-1; CDR3aa: ASSEYAGWDTGELF
j_gene: TRBJ1-2; v_gene: TRBV27; CDR3aa: ASSLVGGSGYT
j_gene: TRBJ2-3; v_gene: TRBV28; CDR3aa: ASRSGTSTDTQY
j_gene: TRBJ2-5; v_gene: TRBV7-9; CDR3aa: ASSPQTGLETQY
j_gene: TRBJ1-1; v_gene: TRBV18; CDR3aa: ASSRQGQTEAF
j_gene: TRBJ2-6; v_gene: TRBV9; CDR3aa: ASSVVWDTTGANVLT
j_gene: TRBJ2-2; v_gene: TRBV7-3; CDR3aa: ASSPDRGITGELF
j_gene: TRBJ2-5; v_gene: TRBV4-1; CDR3aa: ASSQESGPQETQY
j_gene: TRBJ1-2; v_gene: TRBV5-1; CDR3aa: ASSPAQGDYGYT
j_gene: TRBJ1-3; v_gene: TRBV6-5; CDR3aa: ASSLTGISSGNTIY
j_gene: TRBJ1-2; v_gene: TRBV7-9; CDR3aa: ASSPGTGGGYGYT
j_gene: TRBJ1-2; v_gene: TRBV6-5; CDR3aa: ASSYSGTGGSGYT
j_gene: TRBJ1-1; v_gene: TRBV5-1; CDR3aa: ASSLASRDTEAF
j_gene: TRBJ1-3; v_gene: TRBV2; CDR3aa: ASSESGNTIY
j_gene: TRBJ1-1; v_gene: TRBV27; CDR3aa: ASSLSRGTTEAF
j_gene: TRBJ2-2; v_gene: TRBV2; CDR3aa: ASSSPSGGATGELF
j_gene: TRBJ2-7; v_gene: TRBV18; CDR3aa: ASSPPGGGAYEQY
j_gene: TRBJ2-5; v_gene: TRBV28; CDR3aa: ASSLEGLAGGTQY
j_gene: TRBJ1-2; v_gene: TRBV7-2; CDR3aa: ASRFKRTGTNYGYT
j_gene: TRBJ1-1; v_gene: TRBV4-1; CDR3aa: ASSHPTGGTEAF
j_gene: TRBJ2-7; v_gene: TRBV28; CDR3aa: ASSRYSYEQY
j_gene: TRBJ1-5; v_gene: TRBV28; CDR3aa: ASLSPGQGNQPQH
j_gene: TRBJ1-2; v_gene: TRBV7-2; CDR3aa: ASSLAPNYGYT
j_gene: TRBJ1-2; v_gene: TRBV19; CDR3aa: ASNEGGALNYGYT
j_gene: TRBJ2-1; v_gene: TRBV5-1; CDR3aa: ASSLALAGDPEQF
j_gene: TRBJ1-1; v_gene: TRBV4-2; CDR3aa: ASSPRDRVIEAF
j_gene: TRBJ1-2; v_gene: TRBV7-2; CDR3aa: ASSPGTGSYGYT
j_gene: TRBJ2-1; v_gene: TRBV18; CDR3aa: ASSPRTSGSSYNEQF
j_gene: TRBJ1-6; v_gene: TRBV7-2; CDR3aa: ASSPWGNLLYNSPLH
j_gene: TRBJ1-2; v_gene: TRBV5-4; CDR3aa: ASSSPGDRANYGYT
j_gene: TRBJ1-2; v_gene: TRBV28; CDR3aa: ASSRDGLYGYT